The next 32 T cell receptor beta chains were all read from a single sample in a study of T-cell reconstitution after alpha-beta-depleted transplantation in children. Preparation of the TCRbeta library involved a method that used unique molecular identifiers. Using its own MiXCR run on the PCR reads, TCRdb lists one record per CDR3 protein. The sample holds nearly 350,000 distinct CDR3 sequences, roughly 16% seen once. The sample was PBMCs, mostly from graft donor cells, taken 360 days after TCRalphabeta/CD19-depleted stem cell transplant. These receptors were collected from a male patient between 2 and 9 years old who had a stem cell transplant for acute lymphoblastic leukemia, so the T cells may come from the graft donor.

The chain combines TRBV5-1 with TRBJ1-1; D unresolved. CDR3 size: 15 residues. V lost 2 bases, J lost 4 bases, and 15 bases lay in between. CDR1 SGHRS and CDR2 YFSETQ come from the germline V gene. CDR3 protein: CASSFVGAGSTEAFF. DNA for the CDR3: TGCGCCAGCAGCTTCGTGGGTGCCGGAAGCACTGAAGCTTTCTTT.

This clonotype was detected only a few times. V is TRBV25-1 and J is TRBJ2-1, with 7 bases fitting TRBD2. V was pared by 6 bases and J by 12 bases, with 11 bases of the junction left unmatched. Per germline, CDR1 MGHDK and CDR2 SYGVNS. CDR3 length: 13 amino acids. CDR3 coding DNA: TGTGCCAGCAGCCACACCGGGACTACTGTGCAGTTCTTC. Translation gives CASSHTGTTVQFF.

V gene TRBV7-8 combines with J gene TRBJ2-7; 11 nucleotides agree with TRBD2. From germline, CDR1 is SGHVS and CDR2 FQNEAQ. J was trimmed by 1 base and V by 0 bases; bases with no gene match: 5. This CDR3 is 17 amino acids long. As DNA, the CDR3 is TGTGCCAGCAGCTTAGCTATCCTAGCGGGAGGTTCCTACGAGCAGTACTTC. Its translation is CASSLAILAGGSYEQYF.

This chain links TRBV3-1 with TRBJ2-7; D is unresolved. The CDR3 length is 15 residues. Germline values: CDR1 LGHDT, CDR2 YNNKEL (reference sequence). Trimming removed 4 bases at V and 3 bases at J, with 16 bases between. As DNA, the CDR3 is TGTGCCAGCAGCCGATCCGGGTCCCGGGTCTACGAGCAGTACTTC. Encoded protein: CASSRSGSRVYEQYF.

This clonotype was found once. The gene calls are TRBV7-2 and TRBJ2-3, with TRBD2 matching over 10 bases. The CDR3 totals 17 residues. The junction had 14 bases not matched to a gene; V was cut back by 5 bases and J by 6 bases. Germline V gene sequence: CDR1 SGHTA, CDR2 FQGNSA. The chain's CDR3 is CASSHSLRSGRGDTQYF. The DNA of the CDR3 is TGTGCCAGCAGCCACTCCCTGAGGAGCGGGAGGGGGGATACGCAGTATTTT. Full variable domain (rest looked up from reference TRBV7-2 and TRBJ2-3): GAGVSQSPSNKVTEKGKDVELRCDPISGHTALYWYRQSLGQGLEFLIYFQGNSAPDKSGLPSDRFSAERTGGSVSTLTIQRTQQEDSAVYLCASSHSLRSGRGDTQYFGPGTRLTVL.

The V call is TRBV25-1, the J call TRBJ2-1, with 8 bases identical to TRBD2. CDR1 is MGHDK and CDR2 is SYGVNS in the germline V gene. The CDR3 covers 19 residues. V dropped 2 bases and J dropped 4; count of bases not matched to a gene: 16. The CDR3, as DNA: TGTGCCAGCAGTGAAGGGCCCCTTACCGGGACTAGAGATTACAATGAGCAGTTCTTC. This codes for CASSEGPLTGTRDYNEQFF.

A word on this clonotype: One end of the junction fails to match germline, which may point to a read error. J is TRBJ2-3 and V is TRBV20-1; possibly TRBD1 for D (6 bases). This CDR3 spans 16 amino acids. The germline gives CDR1 DFQATT, CDR2 SNEGSKA (reference sequence). The DNA of the CDR3 is TGCAGTGCTACAGGGCGCCCAGGACAGACCACAGATGCGCAGTATTTT. This translates into CSATGRPGQTTDAQYF.

In its sample, this clonotype was seen many times. The rearrangement uses TRBV7-3 and TRBJ1-5, with D unresolved. Per germline, CDR1 SGHTA and CDR2 FQGTGA. Trimming pared 3 bases from V and 1 base from J, leaving 4 bases between. The CDR3 runs to 13 residues. DNA of the CDR3: TGTGCCAGCAGCTTCGGCAGCAATCAGCCCCAGCATTTT. It is translated as CASSFGSNQPQHF.

This clonotype was counted many times. This rearrangement joins TRBV4-1 to TRBJ1-5; tentatively, D is TRBD1 (5 bases). V was trimmed by 2 bases and J by 6 bases, leaving 14 bases between them. Germline V gene lookup returns CDR1 MGHRA and CDR2 YSYEKL. The CDR3 runs 15 residues. For the CDR3, the DNA is TGCGCCAGCAGCCAAATCCAGGGTGTGTTTCAGCCCCAGCATTTT. This sequence encodes CASSQIQGVFQPQHF.

This clonotype has ten or more counts. V usage is TRBV4-2 and J usage is TRBJ2-6, with TRBD1 matching 10 bases. CDR3 size: 18 residues. Germline values: CDR1 LGHNA, CDR2 YNFKEQ. The V segment lost 1 base and the J segment 2 bases; nucleotides outside the gene matches: 5. In DNA, the CDR3 is TGTGCCAGCAGCCAAGCCCGGGACAGGGGAGCTGGGGCCAACGTCCTGACTTTC. Translating gives CASSQARDRGAGANVLTF.

A few counts support this clonotype. The chain employs TRBV4-2 and TRBJ2-5; D unresolved. Germline values: CDR1 LGHNA, CDR2 YNFKEQ. V lost 1 base and J 2 bases, leaving 5 bases between the germline ends. The length of the CDR3 is 13 residues. The CDR3 DNA follows: TGTGCCAGCAGCCAAGCGGATCAAGAGACCCAGTACTTC. Translating it yields CASSQADQETQYF.

V gene TRBV7-9 combines with J gene TRBJ2-3, with 7 bases that match TRBD1. CDR1 and CDR2 (germline): SEHNR, FQNEAQ (reference sequence). The CDR3 consists of 14 residues. Unmatched junction bases numbered 5, after V lost 3 bases and J lost 5 bases. The CDR3 DNA is TGTGCCAGCAGCTTTACCCGGACAGGAGATACGCAGTATTTT. It encodes CASSFTRTGDTQYF.

This clonotype appeared a few times. V and J are TRBV28 and TRBJ1-2, with D perhaps TRBD1 (6 bases). Germline V lookup: CDR1 MDHEN, CDR2 SYDVKM. CDR3 length: 13 residues. The V end lost 3 bases, the J end lost 4 bases, and 9 bases lay between the germline ends. CDR3 sequence (DNA): TGTGCCAGCAGTTTTCGGACAGTCTATGGCTACACCTTC. Translating it yields CASSFRTVYGYTF.

In its sample, this clonotype was seen a few times. V usage is TRBV27 and J usage is TRBJ2-5, with D perhaps TRBD2 (6 bases). The length of the CDR3 is 15 residues. The germline gives CDR1 MNHEY, CDR2 SMNVEV (reference sequence). V lost 8 bases, J lost 4 bases, and 20 bases lay in between. In DNA, the CDR3 is TGTGCCAGCTCCGCGATGGCGGGGATAATAGAGACCCAGTACTTC. Translated, it gives CASSAMAGIIETQYF.

This clonotype has ten or more counts. This rearrangement joins TRBV20-1 to TRBJ2-2; no definite D call. Trimming removed 0 bases at V and 5 bases at J, with 7 bases between. Germline V gene sequence: CDR1 DFQATT, CDR2 SNEGSKA (reference sequence). The length of the CDR3 is 13 residues. CDR3 loop: CSARDGRTGELFF. Written as DNA, the CDR3 is TGCAGTGCTAGAGACGGCCGGACCGGGGAGCTGTTTTTT.

This clonotype turned up a few times. The V gene is TRBV21-1, the J gene TRBJ2-1; the table's TRBD2 call for D was not verified on the DNA. TRBV21-1 is a documented pseudogene. The CDR3 is made up of 15 amino acids. As DNA, the CDR3 is TGTGCCAGCAGCAAAGTTGAGGGTAGTAACAATGAGCAGTTCTTC. It yields the protein CASSKVEGSNNEQFF.

The rearrangement links TRBV6-2 or TRBV6-3 to TRBJ1-2, with D hard to call. Germline CDR1 MNHEY, CDR2 SVGEGT. Trimming shortened V by 0 bases and J by 4 bases, and 9 bases separated the two germline ends. The CDR3 totals 14 residues. The CDR3 nucleotides read TGTGCCAGCAGTTACTCGAGGGCGGTCTATGGCTACACCTTC. Amino acids: CASSYSRAVYGYTF.

The chain links TRBV27 to TRBJ2-5, with D unclear. This CDR3 comprises 15 residues. Germline-derived CDR1 and CDR2 are MNHEY and SMNVEV (reference sequence). The V and J ends lost 5 bases and 5 bases respectively, with 18 bases between them. Written as DNA, the CDR3 is TGTGCCAGCAGTCCCTGGGCGAAGGTGTGGGAGACCCAGTACTTC. As protein: CASSPWAKVWETQYF.

This clonotype occurred a few times. The V gene is TRBV7-9, the J gene TRBJ1-2; 8 positions agree with TRBD1. Germline CDR1 reads SEHNR; CDR2 reads FQNEAQ (reference sequence). This CDR3 has 16 amino acids. V shed 5 bases and J 2 bases; nucleotides not matched to a gene: 10. As DNA, the CDR3 is TGTGCCAGCAGCGGGGGGACAGGAAACTTAAACTATGGCTACACCTTC. Its translation is CASSGGTGNLNYGYTF.

This clonotype was detected a few times. The chain uses TRBV11-2 and TRBJ2-4; D might be TRBD2 (6 bases). V lost 3 bases, J lost 5 bases, and 17 bases lay in between. Germline values: CDR1 SGHAT, CDR2 FQNNGV. CDR3 size: 16 residues. This CDR3 reads CASSLKSGSEENIQYF. For the CDR3, the DNA is TGTGCCAGCAGCTTGAAGTCCGGGAGCGAGGAAAACATTCAGTACTTC.

This clonotype was picked up a small number of times. The genes are TRBV6-5 and TRBJ1-3; 7 bases fit TRBD1. With V trimmed by 6 bases and J by 2 bases, 7 bases remained unmatched. Germline loops: CDR1 MNHEY, CDR2 SVGAGI. This CDR3 region has 15 residues. DNA of the CDR3: TGTGCCAGCAGCTTAGGGGGCTCCCCTGGAAACACCATATATTTT. Its translation: CASSLGGSPGNTIYF.

This clonotype was observed a handful of times. The rearrangement joins TRBV12-3 or TRBV12-4 to TRBJ2-7; 8 bases are a match to TRBD1. CDR3 size: 15 residues. V lost 3 bases, J lost 7 bases, and 11 bases stayed unmatched. CDR3 nucleotides: TGTGCCAGCAGTTTGGTAACGCAGGGGGCTGGAGAGCAGTACTTC. Residues: CASSLVTQGAGEQYF.

This clonotype showed up just a few times. The chain joins TRBV13 to TRBJ2-7; TRBD2 matches 10 bases. V dropped 0 bases and J dropped 0; count of bases not matched to a gene: 14. CDR3 size: 20 residues. CDR1 is PRHDT, CDR2 FYEKMQ, per germline (reference sequence). The CDR3 bases are TGTGCCAGCAGCTTAGGCCTTTCCTCCCTCGCTAGCGGGAGCTCCTACGAGCAGTACTTC. Protein: CASSLGLSSLASGSSYEQYF.

The chain is built from TRBV7-6 and TRBJ2-1; 11 bases map to TRBD2. The CDR3 length is 16 residues. CDR1 and CDR2 (germline): SGHVS, FNYEAQ. J was trimmed by 5 bases and V by 5 bases; bases with no gene match: 8. CDR3 loop: CASSPRLAGSHNEQFF. The CDR3 DNA follows: TGTGCCAGCAGCCCTCGACTAGCGGGAAGCCACAATGAGCAGTTCTTC.

V usage is TRBV27 and J usage is TRBJ2-7; D is unresolved. The CDR3 is made up of 15 amino acids. Trimming cost V 2 bases and J 0 bases, with 11 bases left between them. Germline V gene lookup returns CDR1 MNHEY and CDR2 SMNVEV (reference sequence). In DNA form, the CDR3 reads TGTGCCAGCAGTTTAAGCAACACCCCCTCCTACGAGCAGTACTTC. It is translated as CASSLSNTPSYEQYF.

The sample holds a few counts of this clonotype. The gene calls are TRBV9 and TRBJ2-3; D unresolved. Germline loops: CDR1 SGDLS, CDR2 YYNGEE. This CDR3 has 16 residues. V lost 2 bases to trimming and J lost 0 bases, with 13 bases between them. CDR3 sequence: CASSVYDVRSTDTQYF. The CDR3 nucleotides read TGTGCCAGCAGCGTGTACGATGTCCGTAGCACAGATACGCAGTATTTT.

There are many counts of this clonotype. The rearrangement uses TRBV12-3 or TRBV12-4 and TRBJ1-1, with D unresolved. V was cut by 6 bases and J by 4 bases, with 6 bases left in between. The CDR3 is 11 residues long. The CDR3 DNA sequence: TGTGCCAGCAGCTCTTTCACTGAAGCTTTCTTT. Translation: CASSSFTEAFF.

The gene calls are TRBV4-1 and TRBJ1-2, with D hard to call. This CDR3 spans 15 amino acids. Trimming took 0 bases from V and 1 from J, leaving 9 bases between them. Germline CDR1 is MGHRA and CDR2 is YSYEKL. CDR3: CASSQDWQSNYGYTF. The CDR3 DNA sequence: TGCGCCAGCAGCCAAGATTGGCAGAGTAACTATGGCTACACCTTC.

The chain recombines TRBV6-1 with TRBJ2-1; possibly TRBD1 for D (6 bases). Per the germline V gene, CDR1 is MNHNS and CDR2 is SASEGT. V was clipped by 4 bases and J by 8 bases, with 9 bases between them. This CDR3 contains 12 residues. The CDR3 region has the DNA TGTGCCAGCAGTGCACAGGGCCATGAGCAGTTCTTC. The encoded protein is CASSAQGHEQFF.

This clonotype was picked up many times. V is TRBV12-3 or TRBV12-4 and J is TRBJ2-2, with 8 bases identical to TRBD2. Unmatched junction bases numbered 2, after V lost 1 base and J lost 4 bases. The CDR3 consists of 15 residues. This CDR3 reads CASSLGLAGTGELFF. As DNA, the CDR3 is TGTGCCAGCAGTTTAGGTCTAGCGGGCACCGGGGAGCTGTTTTTT.

The chain has TRBV5-1 and TRBJ1-2; perhaps TRBD1 as D (6 bases). Trimming shortened V by 5 bases and J by 2 bases, and 22 bases separated the two germline ends. The CDR3 extends over 17 amino acids. Germline V gene lookup returns CDR1 SGHRS and CDR2 YFSETQ. This CDR3 is CASRSLALRGINYGYTF. CDR3 DNA sequence: TGCGCCAGCAGGTCCTTAGCGCTCAGGGGTATCAACTATGGCTACACCTTC.

This clonotype was seen only a few times. This chain links TRBV6-2 or TRBV6-3 with TRBJ1-1; 9 bases map to TRBD1. CDR1 MNHEY and CDR2 SVGEGT come from the germline V gene. J was trimmed by 8 bases and V by 6 bases; bases with no gene match: 16. The CDR3 sequence is 16 residues long. In DNA, the CDR3 is TGTGCCAGCAGGGCACCCCCGGGACAGGGACTGTTGGAAGCTTTCTTT. This encodes CASRAPPGQGLLEAFF.